This entry describes one T cell receptor (beta chain). As originally analysed: Amplified reference gene primers provided the basis for estimating nucleated cell counts. Profiling relied on immunoSEQ multiplex PCR, and the TCRdb table lists in-frame clones only, not all of them. V and J calls and clone size follow that table, whereas D and trimming were derived from the DNA. Of about 110,000 clones listed, roughly 80% are singletons. This specimen belongs to a study of blood T cell repertoires in COVID-19. Across the whole study: Samples of COVID-19 (acute and convalescent) were obtained from the United States, Italy and Spain. T cells, B-cell-depleted T cells, or PBMCs provided the cDNA or gDNA that served as material.

V gave up 8 bases and J gave up 1 base, with 14 bases separating them. CDR1 is MNHEY, CDR2 SVGAGI, per germline. The CDR3 loop spans 14 amino acids. Sequenced material: peripheral blood. The clonotype was recovered from a woman older than 75 with acute or convalescent COVID-19. V gene TRBV6-5 combines with J gene TRBJ1-1; possible D gene TRBD1, 5 bases. DNA for the CDR3: TGTGCCAGCCTGGGTTGGGGCCGGAACACTGAAGCTTTCTTT. Translated, it gives CASLGWGRNTEAFF.